A single sample gave rise to the 2 T cell receptor beta chains below, sequenced in a study of tumor-infiltrating lymphocytes in oesophageal squamous cell carcinoma. TCRdb re-called the PCR reads with MiXCR, one entry per CDR3 protein. The data hold about 3,400 distinct CDR3 sequences, with 16% observed a single time. The sequencing input was esophageal tumor tissue. These receptors originate from a male donor with esophageal squamous cell carcinoma.

This clonotype was found many times. The gene calls are TRBV19 and TRBJ2-7; TRBD2 matches 10 bases. CDR1 is LNHDA and CDR2 is SQIVND in the germline V gene (reference sequence). This CDR3 contains 15 residues. Unmatched junction bases numbered 5, after V lost 4 bases and J lost 2 bases. The CDR3 spells CASSTRLAGTYEQYF. The CDR3 DNA sequence: TGTGCCAGTAGTACCCGACTAGCGGGTACCTACGAGCAGTACTTC. The whole variable domain, filled in from reference TRBV19 and TRBJ2-7, reads DGGITQSPKYLFRKEGQNVTLSCEQNLNHDAMYWYRQDPGQGLRLIYYSQIVNDFQKGDIAEGYSVSREKKESFPLTVTSAQKNPTAFYLCASSTRLAGTYEQYFGPGTRLTVT.

This clonotype has at least ten counts. This may be a read error, as it is one base from a much larger clone. The chain has TRBV6-6 and TRBJ2-5, with TRBD2 as a possible D gene (6 bases). The germline CDR1 and CDR2 sequences are MNHNY and SVGAGI (reference sequence). The V and J ends lost 0 bases and 11 bases respectively, with 16 bases between them. CDR3 size: 14 residues. The DNA of the CDR3 is TGTGCCAGCAGTTACTCTGGGACTTACAATGAGCAGTACTTC. Translated: CASSYSGTYNEQYF.